This T cell receptor (beta chain) emerged from a study of T cell repertoires in cytomegalovirus infection. TCRdb called the reads again in MiXCR, with one record for every CDR3 protein. The sample holds about 400,000 distinct CDR3 sequences, less than 20% seen once. This clonotype was counted between two and nine times. Antigen specificity is unknown. Notes on the study in general: CMV carriers having the relevant HLA were flagged by cumulative public TCR beta family frequency.

The germline gives CDR1 SGHAT, CDR2 FQNNGV. V was clipped by 5 bases and J by 14 bases, with 22 bases between them. The CDR3 is made up of 14 amino acids. The sequenced material came from PBMCs. The J gene is TRBJ2-1, the V gene TRBV11-2; the D gene is possibly TRBD2 (6 bases). The receptor comes from a human donor in good health (CMV status not recorded). Some clones in this sample may be carry-over from other donors' samples. CDR3 region: CASSPPWTKVSKFF. The DNA of the CDR3 is TGTGCCAGCAGCCCTCCATGGACTAAAGTTTCGAAGTTCTTC.